This T cell receptor (beta chain) appears in the sequencing data of a study of spatial heterogeneity in lung cancer. Across the whole study: The library had UMIs, and each TCR and UMI pair averaged more than ten raw reads.

Time point: sample taken at primary tumor resection. Researchers sequenced whole RNA taken from tumor, nontumor lung or frozen PBMC without sorting. Donors were over 70 untreated early-stage non-small cell lung cancer patients. Whole-study findings and limits: Expanded tumor TCRs that were ubiquitous appeared in blood more at resection than follow-up.

This clonotype was observed many times. Its matching antigen is unknown. Each TCR cDNA molecule carried a unique molecular identifier. TCRdb redid the calling of the 5' RACE reads with MiXCR, one entry per CDR3 protein. The table has around 19,000 distinct CDR3 sequences, 20% to 25% seen once; the top ten hold around a fifth. V was shortened by 9 bases and J by 0 bases, with 12 bases between the two germline ends. The germline gives CDR1 MNHNY, CDR2 SVGAGI (reference sequence). There are 14 residues in the CDR3. The V and J genes are TRBV6-6 and TRBJ2-4; D not certain. The TCR sequence derives from a female donor with early-stage non-small cell lung cancer. The starting material was PBMCs, obtained at surgery. Here the CDR3 DNA reads TGTGCCAGTGCCGATTTTCAAGCCAAAAACATTCAGTACTTC. This translates into CASADFQAKNIQYF.